This TCR beta chain was identified in a study of T cells in Graves' hyperthyroidism and ophthalmopathy (dated by TCRdb to between 2018 and 2021). Regarding the study in general: Peripheral blood was sampled at the time of initial diagnosis, prior to any treatment. A discovery cohort of approximately 97 patients, roughly 43 with Graves' ophthalmopathy and about 58 with stable Graves' hyperthyroidism, was used to find distinguishing TCR V-J signatures. In more than 5 Graves' hyperthyroidism patients, the study also compared T-cell repertoires from thyroid tissue with T-cell repertoires from blood. Following sampling, methimazole starting at 30 mg daily was given to hyperthyroidism patients, and high-dose intravenous methylprednisolone was given to ophthalmopathy patients. For training and testing, the 100 or so patients in the discovery cohort were randomly divided in a 7:3 ratio. Prospective prediction of ophthalmopathy was tested in an independent validation cohort consisting of 18 hyperthyroidism patients and some 17 patients who later progressed to ophthalmopathy. TCR Vbeta CDR3 sequencing of roughly 140 peripheral blood samples (about 45 ophthalmopathy, approximately 80 hyperthyroidism and roughly 17 progressor patients) is reported in the paper. Paper-wide results and their limitations: Most expanded thyroid clonotypes (frequency above 0.001) were also detected in blood, suggesting blood repertoires may reflect thyroid immune responses. Ophthalmopathy was separated from stable hyperthyroidism by a 13 V-J signature model, with over 85% sensitivity and roughly 81% specificity obtained in cross-validation and 80%/75% obtained in testing. In validation, the model predicted progression to ophthalmopathy a median of roughly 6.5 months before onset, with roughly 68% sensitivity and 72.22% specificity. Sample size was not statistically predetermined, and blinding of investigators to group allocation was not performed.

TCR beta CDR3 regions were amplified from RNA transcripts. For the first round of RT-PCR on the TCR CDR3, the HTBI primer set was used together with the Qiagen OneStep RT-PCR kit. Libraries were constructed in a second round of multiplex PCR, after which size selection and purification were performed. The libraries were sequenced on an Illumina HiSeq2000 using paired-end 100 bp reads. The source study handled its data this way. SOAPnuke was used to process the raw data, removing reads that contained adapters or uncalled bases, had a mean Phred below 15, or lacked an exact match to the constant primer or identifier. COPE v1.2.5 was used to merge the high-quality paired reads, and each unique nucleotide sequence was defined as a clonotype. Clonotypes were aligned to IMGT TRBV, TRBD and TRBJ reference segments using MiTCR v1.1. The analysis included only V-J combinations with a frequency above 0.0001, which together covered around 99% of the repertoires. The TCS score was defined as F50 (clonal expansion) divided by E x V (chaos), with BLOSUM62-based TCRdist calculated between CDR3 peptides within each V-J. Welch's t-statistics and random forest reduced fewer than 600 V-J features to roughly 13, which were used in a naive Bayes classifier (R e1071). The raw public reads went through TCRdb reprocessing: fastp at Q25, MiXCR clone calling, in-frame beta chains kept. A single entry per CDR3 protein holds the most common genes and DNA from its merged rows. The V and J calls follow TCRdb's processing rather than the paper's. Within this sample are roughly 330,000 distinct CDR3 sequences, with 16% of them counted one time only. Of the sample, approximately 33% falls within the top ten clones.

From cysteine to phenylalanine, the CDR3 is 13 amino acids long. The sequence is cut down to CDR3 DNA, 39 bases in frame from base 1. CDR1 KGHSH and CDR2 LQKENI are derived from the germline V gene. This clonotype turned up a few times. Its antigen is still unknown. One end of the junction is discordant with germline, which a read error may explain. Stable Graves' hyperthyroidism was defined as no progression to ophthalmopathy during 18 months of follow-up. Hyperthyroidism patients were newly diagnosed, with disease duration under 2 months, and aged 18 to 65 years. The study excluded patients with uncontrolled infections, other autoimmune diseases, pregnancy or lactation. Diagnoses were established on the basis of clinical symptoms, serum thyroxine and TRAb, thyroid ultrasound, and orbital computed tomography. PBMCs were separated from about 10 ml of fresh peripheral blood using Ficoll-Paque density gradient centrifugation. Total RNA was extracted with Trizol reagent, and quality was checked on an Agilent 2100 Bioanalyzer.

The sample taken for sequencing was blood. The sequence came from a man between 25 and 39 years old with Graves' hyperthyroidism. The rearranged segments are TRBV18 and TRBJ2-7, with no D gene named confidently. The CDR3 region has the sequence CASSPPNKDEKYF. The bases are TGTGCCAGCTCACCCCCAAACAAGGACGAGAAGTACTTC.